This T cell receptor (beta chain) was recovered during a study of shared clonotypes between healthy human individuals. Study overall: Each donor's CD4 naive and CD4 memory cells filled three plates apiece, CD8 naive two, and CD8 memory one.

Per germline, CDR1 SGHRS and CDR2 YFSETQ. CDR3 size: 12 residues. The ends were cut back, 4 bases at V and 6 bases at J, with 9 bases in the middle. Donors were Caucasian adults residing in Nashville, Tennessee, USA. Splitting the CD4+ cells yielded a CD45RA+ naive subset and a CD45RA-negative memory subset. This table comes from immunoSEQ multiplex PCR, and its TCRdb copy is limited to in-frame clones, with some not included. The data hold over 950,000 clones, with approximately 80% observed a single time. Source material: memory CD4+ T cells from PBMCs. Subset indicated: CD45RA-negative fraction. This clonotype was obtained from a man aged 18-30 years in good health. Some clones in this sample may be carry-over from other donors' samples. This chain links TRBV5-1 with TRBJ2-3; no firm D call. The CDR3 is CASSRGSDTQYF. The CDR3 nucleotides are TGCGCCAGCAGCAGAGGATCCGATACGCAGTATTTT.